A selection of T cell receptor beta chains follows, all from one sample in a study of beta chain features in type 1 diabetes. Assay used: immunoSEQ multiplex PCR; TCRdb lists only in-frame clones, some missing. The data show 300,000 to 450,000 clones, around 13% seen once. The sample taken for sequencing was naive CD4+ T cells from blood. The origin of the receptors is a woman aged 18-29 years with type 1 diabetes. Both conserved end residues are part of each CDR3. The D gene is left open where the match is weak. Not every row has a clone size; where given, it reads once, few, many or a size class.

TRBD1,TRBV28,-,TRBJ2-7,TGTGCCAGCAAGGAACAGGGGGACGAGCAGTACTTC,CASKEQGDEQYF
TRBD2,TRBV28,-,TRBJ2-1,TGTGCCAGCAGCCGCGGGGGGGACAATGAGCAGTTCTTC,CASSRGGDNEQFF
-,TRBV2,-,TRBJ2-7,TGTGCCAGCAGTGCCTTCTACGAGCAGTACTTC,CASSAFYEQYF
-,TRBV18,few,TRBJ1-1,TGTGCCAGCTCCCCGGGGTCGGAGACTGAAGCTTTCTTT,CASSPGSETEAFF
-,TRBV20-1,few,TRBJ1-1,TGCAGTGCTGAGGTGGACACTGAAGCTTTCTTT,CSAEVDTEAFF
-,TRBV28,-,TRBJ2-7,TGTGCCAGCAGTACCGGGTCCCTCTACGAGCAGTACTTC,CASSTGSLYEQYF
-,TRBV6-6,-,TRBJ2-7,TGTGCCAGCAGTTCTTCCGGAAGCGGGGAGCAGTACTTC,CASSSSGSGEQYF
TRBD1,TRBV5-1,-,TRBJ1-2,TGCGCCAGCAGCCTAAACATCGGACAGGGCCCCTTGGGATATGGCTACACCTTC,CASSLNIGQGPLGYGYTF
TRBD1,TRBV30,few,TRBJ2-7,TGTGCCTGGGACAGGGGCTCCTACGAGCAGTACTTC,CAWDRGSYEQYF
TRBD2,TRBV7-2,-,TRBJ2-7,TGTGCCAGCAGCTTTGCCGGGAGGGCTTACGAGCAGTACTTC,CASSFAGRAYEQYF
-,TRBV12-5,few,TRBJ2-3,TGTGCTAGTGGCCCACGGACAGGCACAGATACGCAGTATTTT,CASGPRTGTDTQYF
-,TRBV28,few,TRBJ2-2,TGTGCCAGCAGTTTATTTCCCAGCACCGGGGAGCTGTTTTTT,CASSLFPSTGELFF
-,TRBV5-4,-,TRBJ2-1,TGTGCCAGCAGCTTGACAGGCCGAGGGGGTTACAATGAGCAGTTCTTC,CASSLTGRGGYNEQFF
TRBD2,TRBV11-2,few,TRBJ2-7,TGTGCCAGCAGCACCTTAAGGACTAGCTTACGCGAGCAGTACTTC,CASSTLRTSLREQYF
-,TRBV28,-,TRBJ1-5,TGTGCCAGCCTACCACCCAATAATCAGCCCCAGCATTTT,CASLPPNNQPQHF
TRBD2,TRBV29-1,-,TRBJ2-3,TGCAGCTCCGGACTTCTAGCGGGGACAGATACGCAGTATTTT,CSSGLLAGTDTQYF
TRBD2,TRBV10-3,few,TRBJ2-1,TGTGCCATCAGTGGGACTAGTCTATCCTACAATGAGCAGTTCTTC,CAISGTSLSYNEQFF
-,TRBV4-1,-,TRBJ2-5,TGCGCCAGCAGCCCCCTCACAAGTAAACTAGCCTACAAGGGAGAGACCCAGTACTTC,CASSPLTSKLAYKGETQYF
TRBD1,TRBV4-2,-,TRBJ2-1,TGTGCCAGCAGCCAAGGAGGGACAGGTCCCTACAATGAGCAGTTCTTC,CASSQGGTGPYNEQFF
-,TRBV30,-,TRBJ1-2,TGTGCCTGGAGTGTAGGGGGGGGGTATGGCTACACCTTC,CAWSVGGGYGYTF
-,TRBV4-2,-,TRBJ2-3,TGTGCCAGCAGCCAAGATCTAGGGGCCGGGTACGATACGCAGTATTTT,CASSQDLGAGYDTQYF
-,TRBV2,few,TRBJ2-1,TGTGCCAGCAAAGGGACTCCTACCTACAATGAGCAGTTCTTC,CASKGTPTYNEQFF
-,TRBV5-5,few,TRBJ2-2,TGTGCCAGCAGCTTGTATGCCGGGGAGCTGTTTTTT,CASSLYAGELFF
TRBD1,TRBV5-6,-,TRBJ1-2,TGTGCCAGCAGCACAGGGGGTGGCTACACCTTC,CASSTGGGYTF
-,TRBV4-3,few,TRBJ2-1,TGCGCCAGCAGCCAAGAAATCCGGGGATCCTACAATGAGCAGTTCTTC,CASSQEIRGSYNEQFF
-,TRBV5-4,-,TRBJ2-1,TGTGCCAGCAGCCTACCGGTTGGGGGGGGCGCTTACAATGAGCAGTTCTTC,CASSLPVGGGAYNEQFF
-,TRBV10-3,few,TRBJ2-3,TGTGCCATCGGTGGGAGCGCAGATACGCAGTATTTT,CAIGGSADTQYF
-,TRBV18,-,TRBJ1-2,TGTGCCAGCTCACCACTACAGGTTGCTAACTATGGCTACACCTTC,CASSPLQVANYGYTF
TRBD1,TRBV27,few,TRBJ2-5,TGTGCCAGCAGTCCACAGGGGGGTTCCCAAGAGACCCAGTACTTC,CASSPQGGSQETQYF
TRBD2,TRBV6-5,-,TRBJ2-1,TGTGCCAGCAGTTACGCTCGCGGGGGCTACAATGAGCAGTTCTTC,CASSYARGGYNEQFF
TRBD2,TRBV2,few,TRBJ2-5,TGTGCCAGCAGGGAGCGGGAGGGCCTTGGTCCAGAGACCCAGTACTTC,CASREREGLGPETQYF
TRBD2,TRBV27,few,TRBJ2-3,TGTGCCAGCAGTTTAACTAGCGGGGGGGCCTGGACAGATACGCAGTATTTT,CASSLTSGGAWTDTQYF
-,TRBV19,-,TRBJ2-7,TGTGCCAGTAGTGGGGCCAGGGGCTACGAGCAGTACTTC,CASSGARGYEQYF
-,TRBV4-1,-,TRBJ1-2,TGCGCCAGCAGCCAAGTTCTTCGAGGGATTAACTATGGCTACACCTTC,CASSQVLRGINYGYTF
-,TRBV4-3,once,TRBJ1-4,TGCGCCAGCAGCCAAGAAGGGGGTGTTAATGAAAAACTGTTTTTT,CASSQEGGVNEKLFF
-,TRBV4-3,few,TRBJ2-1,TGCGCCACTCTAGATGAGCAGTTCTTC,CATLDEQFF
TRBD1,TRBV27,few,TRBJ1-2,TGTGCCAGCAGTACAACAGGGGGCGGCGGCTACACCTTC,CASSTTGGGGYTF
TRBD1,TRBV7-2,few,TRBJ2-7,TGTGCCAGCAGCCCAGTAGGGACAGCTTCCTACGAGCAGTACTTC,CASSPVGTASYEQYF
TRBD1,TRBV4-3,few,TRBJ2-4,TGCGCCAGCAGCCGAGCAGGGGGCGTGAAAGCCAAAAACATTCAGTACTTC,CASSRAGGVKAKNIQYF
-,TRBV9,few,TRBJ2-3,TGTGCCAGCAGCGCAGCCCCGACTAGTGCGGATACGCAGTATTTT,CASSAAPTSADTQYF
-,TRBV29-1,few,TRBJ1-5,TGCAGCGTGGCTGGGACATTGGATCAGCCCCAGCATTTT,CSVAGTLDQPQHF
TRBD2,TRBV4-2,-,TRBJ2-1,TGTGCCAGCAGCCAAGCGGCGGGACTAGCGGGAAACAATGAGCAGTTCTTC,CASSQAAGLAGNNEQFF
TRBD1,TRBV11-2,few,TRBJ2-5,TGTGCCAGCAGCCCCTTGACAGGGTTGAGAGAGACCCAGTACTTC,CASSPLTGLRETQYF
TRBD1,TRBV7-9,-,TRBJ1-2,TGTGCCAGCAGCCCTAAGACAGGGGCCACCCTATATGGCTACACCTTC,CASSPKTGATLYGYTF
-,TRBV9,few,TRBJ1-3,TGTGCCAGCAGCGACAAGATTACCTCTGGAAACACCATATATTTT,CASSDKITSGNTIYF
TRBD1,TRBV19,few,TRBJ2-3,TGTGCCACACAGGGGGTGCCCACAGATACGCAGTATTTT,CATQGVPTDTQYF
TRBD2,TRBV11-2,-,TRBJ2-3,TGTGCCAGCGAATGGACTAGCGGCGATACGCAGTATTTT,CASEWTSGDTQYF
-,TRBV5-4,-,TRBJ2-5,TGTGCCAGCAGCACCCGGTCCCAAGAGACCCAGTACTTC,CASSTRSQETQYF
TRBD2,TRBV7-3,few,TRBJ2-1,TGTGCCAGCAGCACCCGACTAGCGGCCTACAATGAGCAGTTCTTC,CASSTRLAAYNEQFF
-,TRBV20-1,-,TRBJ1-1,TGCAGTGCTCCCAGACGGGATGAAGCTTTCTTT,CSAPRRDEAFF
-,TRBV30,few,TRBJ2-7,TGTGCCTGGAGCCAGGGGCCCGCCTACGAGCAGTACTTC,CAWSQGPAYEQYF
-,TRBV7-9,-,TRBJ1-1,TGTGCCAGCAGCTTAGCGGGAGGGAAGAACACTGAAGCTTTCTTT,CASSLAGGKNTEAFF
-,TRBV28,-,TRBJ2-5,TGTGCCAGCAGTTTAGGTGGGGCGCCCGAGACCCAGTACTTC,CASSLGGAPETQYF
-,TRBV5-1,-,TRBJ2-7,TGCGCCAGCAGCCTCGGTCGTGCGGTGTACTACGAGCAGTACTTC,CASSLGRAVYYEQYF